A selection of T cell receptor beta chains follows, all from one sample in a study of T cell responses to AZD1222 COVID-19 vaccine. TCRdb's copy holds only in-frame clones and misses some; the assay was immunoSEQ multiplex PCR. The data hold about 120,000 clones, with just over 85% observed a single time. The material sequenced was peripheral blood, taken on day 0 of MenACWY control vaccination. These receptors came from an adult in good health. Each CDR3 is given with its conserved first and last residue. D genes are given only for firm matches. Clone size is stated in some rows and not others, as once, few, many or a class when expanded.

d_call j_call clone_size v_call cdr3_length cdr3_aa cdr3_nt
- TRBJ1-5 - TRBV4-1 16 CASSLNEVQGNQPQHF TGCGCCAGCAGCCTGAATGAAGTACAGGGCAATCAGCCCCAGCATTTT
TRBD1 TRBJ1-1 - TRBV6-5 14 CASSRDRRNTEAFF TGTGCCAGCAGTCGGGACAGACGGAACACTGAAGCTTTCTTT
- TRBJ2-7 - TRBV29-1 15 CSASLRGPFRREQYF TGCAGCGCTTCTCTAAGAGGGCCTTTTAGGAGAGAGCAGTACTTC
- TRBJ1-4 once TRBV7-9 15 CASSSPKAGGEKLFF TGTGCCAGCAGCTCCCCGAAGGCGGGCGGGGAAAAACTGTTTTTT
- TRBJ1-1 - TRBV29-1 13 CSAHPEGRTEAFF TGCAGCGCCCACCCCGAGGGGCGCACTGAAGCTTTCTTT
TRBD1 TRBJ2-7 - TRBV7-3 14 CASSLRQGASEQYF TGTGCCAGCAGCTTAAGACAGGGGGCTTCCGAGCAGTACTTC
- TRBJ1-2 - TRBV28 13 CASSFGGNYGYTF TGTGCCAGCAGTTTTGGGGGGAACTATGGCTACACCTTC
TRBD1 TRBJ1-2 - TRBV28 14 CASSPRWDRAGYTF TGTGCCAGCAGTCCACGCTGGGACAGGGCAGGCTACACCTTC
- TRBJ2-7 - TRBV5-4 13 CASSHSAGKVQYF TGTGCCAGCAGCCACTCTGCGGGAAAAGTGCAGTACTTC
- TRBJ1-2 - TRBV28 13 CASSRTGYSGYTF TGTGCCAGCAGTCGAACAGGGTACAGTGGCTACACCTTC
- TRBJ2-3 - TRBV4-2 13 CASSQDGAAVGDF TGTGCCAGCAGCCAAGATGGGGCGGCGGTCGGGGATTTT
- TRBJ1-4 - TRBV15 15 CATSRYVPSGEKLFF TGTGCCACCAGCAGATATGTCCCTTCCGGTGAAAAACTGTTTTTT
TRBD2 TRBJ2-1 - TRBV7-6 17 CASSFFGGAGEDNEQFF TGTGCCAGCAGCTTTTTCGGGGGGGCGGGAGAGGACAATGAGCAGTTCTTC
- TRBJ2-5 - TRBV28 13 CASSFPLMVTQYF TGTGCCAGCAGTTTCCCATTAATGGTAACCCAGTACTTC
- TRBJ2-3 - TRBV5-1 15 CASSLVLAPGDTQYF TGCGCCAGCAGCTTGGTCCTAGCCCCGGGTGATACGCAGTATTTT
- TRBJ2-6 - TRBV19 16 CASSISPGSGANVLTF TGTGCCAGTAGTATATCGCCGGGCTCTGGGGCCAACGTCCTGACTTTC
- TRBJ2-7 - TRBV9 13 CASSVSETYEQYF TGTGCCAGCAGCGTGTCAGAAACCTACGAGCAGTACTTC
- TRBJ2-7 - TRBV28 14 CASSLLERAREQYF TGTGCCAGCAGTTTACTCGAGAGAGCGCGGGAGCAGTACTTC
TRBD1 TRBJ1-5 - TRBV5-1 15 CASSSGTGGDQPQHF TGCGCCAGCAGCTCGGGGACAGGGGGCGACCAGCCCCAGCATTTT
- TRBJ2-1 - TRBV23-1 12 CARNRLYNEQFF TGCGCCAGGAATCGGCTCTACAATGAGCAGTTCTTC
TRBD1 TRBJ2-7 - TRBV4-1 14 CASSSLGQAYEQYF TGCGCCAGCAGCTCTCTGGGACAGGCCTACGAGCAGTACTTC
- TRBJ2-7 - TRBV28 11 CASSRGGEQYF TGTGCCAGCAGCCGGGGTGGGGAGCAGTACTTC
- TRBJ2-7 - TRBV5-1 14 CASSLVYSSYEQYF TGCGCCAGCAGCTTGGTTTACAGTTCCTACGAGCAGTACTTC
- TRBJ1-3 - TRBV28 12 CATFHSGNTIYF TGTGCCACCTTTCACTCTGGAAACACCATATATTTT
- TRBJ2-2 - TRBV24-1 15 CATTEGGRNTGELFF TGTGCCACCACCGAGGGGGGAAGGAACACCGGGGAGCTGTTTTTT
- TRBJ1-5 - TRBV30 13 CAWSPGLGQPQHF TGTGCCTGGAGTCCCGGGTTGGGGCAGCCCCAGCATTTT
- TRBJ1-2 - TRBV30 13 CAWSVLGGGAYTF TGTGCCTGGAGTGTATTAGGGGGAGGAGCCTACACCTTC
- TRBJ2-7 - TRBV7-6 13 CASSLTGRYEQYF TGTGCCAGCAGCTTAACAGGGCGATACGAGCAGTACTTC
- TRBJ2-7 - TRBV3-1/TRBV3-2 15 CASSQLGGASGEQYF TGTGCCAGCAGCCAATTAGGGGGGGCTAGCGGCGAGCAGTACTTC
TRBD1 TRBJ1-1 - TRBV6-5 14 CASSITTGSPEAFF TGTGCCAGCAGTATAACGACAGGGTCCCCTGAAGCTTTCTTT
TRBD1 TRBJ2-4 - TRBV2 12 CASSEALRQGYF TGTGCCAGCAGTGAAGCGCTTCGACAGGGGTACTTC
- TRBJ2-1 - TRBV20-1 9 CSRWDEQFF TGCTCCCGATGGGATGAGCAGTTCTTC
- TRBJ1-1 few TRBV5-1 15 CASSQPGGHGTEAFF TGCGCCAGCAGCCAACCCGGGGGTCACGGAACTGAAGCTTTCTTT
- TRBJ1-2 - TRBV24-1 14 CATSDTPEVGGYTF TGTGCCACCAGTGATACCCCAGAGGTGGGTGGCTACACCTTC
- TRBJ2-1 - TRBV18 13 CASSPYSYNEQFF TGTGCCAGCTCACCTTACAGCTACAATGAGCAGTTCTTC
- TRBJ2-7 - TRBV6-5 12 CASSPTGREQYF TGTGCCAGCAGCCCGACAGGCCGGGAGCAGTACTTC
- TRBJ1-2 - TRBV24-1 14 CATSDQAAPYGYTF TGTGCCACCAGTGACCAGGCTGCCCCGTATGGCTACACCTTC
- TRBJ1-1 - TRBV28 12 CASSGSEPEAFF TGTGCCAGCAGCGGGAGCGAACCTGAAGCTTTCTTT
- TRBJ2-7 - TRBV25-1 13 CASSEARNYEQYF TGTGCCAGCAGTGAGGCCCGAAACTACGAGCAGTACTTC
TRBD1 TRBJ1-2 - TRBV13 15 CASSARGRTGDGYTF TGTGCCAGCAGCGCAAGGGGCCGGACAGGAGATGGCTACACCTTC
TRBD1 TRBJ2-7 - TRBV6-5 15 CASSYPGQGTYEQYF TGTGCCAGCAGTTACCCGGGACAGGGGACGTACGAGCAGTACTTC
- TRBJ2-5 - TRBV28 14 CASRHGGLLETQYF TGTGCCAGCAGGCACGGAGGGTTGTTAGAGACCCAGTACTTC
TRBD2 TRBJ2-1 - TRBV30 13 CAWSVGGMREQFF TGTGCCTGGAGTGTGGGGGGGATGCGCGAGCAGTTCTTC
- TRBJ2-1 - TRBV19 15 CASSSLALEGNEQFF TGTGCCAGTAGTAGCCTGGCCCTCGAGGGCAATGAGCAGTTCTTC
- TRBJ1-2 - TRBV19 13 CASSISGKKGYTF TGTGCCAGTAGTATCTCAGGGAAAAAGGGCTACACCTTC
- TRBJ2-5 - TRBV12-2 15 CASRYGANTCETQYF TGTGCAAGTCGCTACGGGGCCAACACATGTGAGACCCAGTACTTC
TRBD1 TRBJ1-2 - TRBV5-1 14 CASSSQTGGYGYTF TGCGCCAGCAGCAGCCAGACAGGGGGCTATGGCTACACCTTC